This TCR beta chain stems from a study of OX40 agonist ivuxolimab in advanced cancers. About the study: Dose-escalation patients' cancers were hepatocellular carcinoma, melanoma, renal cell or head and neck cancer.

Germline V gene lookup returns CDR1 GTSNPN and CDR2 SVGIG (reference sequence). The V end lost 2 bases, the J end lost 0 bases, and 7 bases lay between the germline ends. The CDR3 sequence is 13 residues long. Generated by immunoSEQ multiplex PCR, the TCRdb table keeps only in-frame clones and is missing some. The sample has nearly 95,000 clones; roughly 94% are singletons. As to this clone: The antigen is not known.

Findings of the study overall: The average count of expanded clones was higher among CD8+ T cells than among CD4+.

The material was CD4+ or CD8+ T cells sorted from blood, obtained in a trial of the OX40 agonist ivuxolimab. The clonotype originates from an adult with an advanced solid tumor such as melanoma, head and neck, liver or kidney cancer. The V and J genes are TRBV30 and TRBJ2-5; D uncertain. CDR3: CAWSMGYQETQYF. The CDR3 nucleotides are TGTGCCTGGAGTATGGGCTACCAAGAGACCCAGTACTTC.